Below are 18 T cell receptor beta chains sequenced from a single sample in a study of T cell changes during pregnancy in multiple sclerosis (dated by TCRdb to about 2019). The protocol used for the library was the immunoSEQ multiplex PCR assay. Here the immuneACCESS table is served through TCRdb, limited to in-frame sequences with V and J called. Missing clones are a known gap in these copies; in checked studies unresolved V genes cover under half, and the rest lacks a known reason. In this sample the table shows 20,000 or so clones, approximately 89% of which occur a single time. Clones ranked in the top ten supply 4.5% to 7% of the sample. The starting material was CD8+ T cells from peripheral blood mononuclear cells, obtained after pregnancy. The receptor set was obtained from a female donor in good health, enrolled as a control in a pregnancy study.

CDR3 sequence: CASSSRQDFYEDEQYF. As DNA, the CDR3 is TGTGCCAGCAGTTCACGACAGGACTTCTATGAGGACGAGCAGTACTTC. The chain joins TRBV6-6 to TRBJ2-7; TRBD1 is a possible D gene (6 bases). CDR1 and CDR2 (germline): MNHNY, SVGAGI (reference sequence). V lost 4 bases, J lost 5 bases, and 21 bases lay in between. CDR3 size: 16 residues.

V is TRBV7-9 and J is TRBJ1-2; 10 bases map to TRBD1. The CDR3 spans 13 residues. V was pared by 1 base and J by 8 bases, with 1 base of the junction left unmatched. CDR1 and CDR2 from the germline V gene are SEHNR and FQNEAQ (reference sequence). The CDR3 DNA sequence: TGTGCCAGCAGCTTAGGGACAGGGGGGGGCTACACCTTC. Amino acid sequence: CASSLGTGGGYTF.

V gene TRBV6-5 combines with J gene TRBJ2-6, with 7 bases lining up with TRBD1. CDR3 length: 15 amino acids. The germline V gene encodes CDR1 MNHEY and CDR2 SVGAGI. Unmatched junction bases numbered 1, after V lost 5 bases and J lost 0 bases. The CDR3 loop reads CASSGDSSGANVLTF. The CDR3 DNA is TGTGCCAGCAGTGGGGACAGCTCTGGGGCCAACGTCCTGACTTTC.

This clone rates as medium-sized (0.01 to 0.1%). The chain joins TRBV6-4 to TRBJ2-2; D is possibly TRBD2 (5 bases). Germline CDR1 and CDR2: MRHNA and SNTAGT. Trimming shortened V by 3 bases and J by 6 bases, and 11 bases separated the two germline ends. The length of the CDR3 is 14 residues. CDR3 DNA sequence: TGTGCCAGCAGTGAAAGCAACGGGGCCGGGGAGCTGTTTTTT. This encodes CASSESNGAGELFF.

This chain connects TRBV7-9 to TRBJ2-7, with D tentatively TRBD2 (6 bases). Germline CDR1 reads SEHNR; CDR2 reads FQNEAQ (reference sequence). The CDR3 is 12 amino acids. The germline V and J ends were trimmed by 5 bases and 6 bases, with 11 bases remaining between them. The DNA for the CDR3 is TGTGCCAGCAGCCTTGGGGGGTCCGAGCAGTACTTC. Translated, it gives CASSLGGSEQYF.

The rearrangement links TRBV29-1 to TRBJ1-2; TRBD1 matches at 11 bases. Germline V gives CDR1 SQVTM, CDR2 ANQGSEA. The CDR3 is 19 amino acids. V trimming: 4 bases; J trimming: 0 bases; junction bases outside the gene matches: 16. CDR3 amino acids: CSVGPRDRGFLESNYGYTF. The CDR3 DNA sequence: TGCAGCGTTGGACCTCGGGACAGGGGGTTTCTGGAGTCTAACTATGGCTACACCTTC. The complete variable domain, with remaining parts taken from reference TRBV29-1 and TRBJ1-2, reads SAVISQKPSRDICQRGTSLTIQCQVDSQVTMMFWYRQQPGQSLTLIATANQGSEATYESGFVIDKFPISRPNLTFSTLTVSNMSPEDSSIYLCSVGPRDRGFLESNYGYTFGSGTRLTVV.

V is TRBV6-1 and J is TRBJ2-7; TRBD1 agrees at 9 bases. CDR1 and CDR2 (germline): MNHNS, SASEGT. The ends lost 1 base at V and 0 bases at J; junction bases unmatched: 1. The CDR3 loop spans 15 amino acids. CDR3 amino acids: CASSEVGQGSYEQYF. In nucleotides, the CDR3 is TGTGCCAGCAGTGAAGTGGGACAGGGCTCCTACGAGCAGTACTTC.

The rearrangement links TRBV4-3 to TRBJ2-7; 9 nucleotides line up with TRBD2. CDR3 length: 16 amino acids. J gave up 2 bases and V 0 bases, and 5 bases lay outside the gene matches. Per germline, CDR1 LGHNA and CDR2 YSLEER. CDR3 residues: CASSQDRAGGTYEQYF. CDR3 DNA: TGCGCCAGCAGCCAAGATCGGGCGGGGGGGACCTACGAGCAGTACTTC.

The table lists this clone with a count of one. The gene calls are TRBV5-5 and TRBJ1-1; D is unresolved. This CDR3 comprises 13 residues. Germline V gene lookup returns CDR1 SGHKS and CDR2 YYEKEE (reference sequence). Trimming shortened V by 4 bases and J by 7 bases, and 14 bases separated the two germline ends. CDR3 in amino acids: CASSEVARSEAFF. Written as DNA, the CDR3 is TGTGCCAGCAGCGAGGTGGCCCGAAGTGAAGCTTTCTTT.

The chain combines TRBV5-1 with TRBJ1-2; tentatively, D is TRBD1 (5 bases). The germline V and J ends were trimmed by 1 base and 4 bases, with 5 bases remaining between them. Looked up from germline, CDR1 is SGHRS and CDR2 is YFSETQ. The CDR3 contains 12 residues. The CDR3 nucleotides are TGCGCCAGCAGCTTGCAGGGCTATGGCTACACCTTC. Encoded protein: CASSLQGYGYTF.

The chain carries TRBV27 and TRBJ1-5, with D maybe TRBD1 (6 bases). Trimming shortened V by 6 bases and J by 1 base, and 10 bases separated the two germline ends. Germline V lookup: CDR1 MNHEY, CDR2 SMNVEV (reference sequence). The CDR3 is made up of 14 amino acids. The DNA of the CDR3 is TGTGCCAGCAGGACCGGACAGAGCAATCAGCCCCAGCATTTT. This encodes CASRTGQSNQPQHF.

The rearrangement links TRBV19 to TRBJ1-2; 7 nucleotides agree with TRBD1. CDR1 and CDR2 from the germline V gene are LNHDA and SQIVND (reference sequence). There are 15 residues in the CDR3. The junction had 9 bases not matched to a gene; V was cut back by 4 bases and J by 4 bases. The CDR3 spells CASSTRGQATYGYTF. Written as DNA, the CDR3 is TGTGCCAGTAGTACCAGAGGACAGGCGACCTATGGCTACACCTTC.

CDR3 sequence: CASSPTRGALNEQYF. The CDR3 nucleotides are TGTGCCAGCAGCCCGACTCGGGGGGCCCTGAACGAGCAGTACTTC. V gene TRBV9 combines with J gene TRBJ2-7, with a weak D call TRBD2 (7 bases). CDR3 length: 15 amino acids. V was trimmed by 4 bases and J by 5 bases, leaving 19 bases between them. The germline gives CDR1 SGDLS, CDR2 YYNGEE.

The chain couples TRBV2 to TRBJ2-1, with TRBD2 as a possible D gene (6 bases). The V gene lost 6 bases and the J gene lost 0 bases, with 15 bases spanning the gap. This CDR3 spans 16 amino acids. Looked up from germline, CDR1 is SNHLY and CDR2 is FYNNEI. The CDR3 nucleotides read TGTGCCAGCAGCTTGTCCGCGGGGATCTCCTACAATGAGCAGTTCTTC. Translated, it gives CASSLSAGISYNEQFF.

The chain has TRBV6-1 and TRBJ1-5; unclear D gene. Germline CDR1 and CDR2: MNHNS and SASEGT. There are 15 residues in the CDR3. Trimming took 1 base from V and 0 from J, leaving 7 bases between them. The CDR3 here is CASSEGQYSNQPQHF. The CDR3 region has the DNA TGTGCCAGCAGTGAAGGCCAGTATAGCAATCAGCCCCAGCATTTT.

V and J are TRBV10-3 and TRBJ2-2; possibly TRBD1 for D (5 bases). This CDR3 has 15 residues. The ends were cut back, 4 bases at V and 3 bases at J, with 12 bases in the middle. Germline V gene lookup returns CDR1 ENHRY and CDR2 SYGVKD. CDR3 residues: CAISGIVQDTGELFF. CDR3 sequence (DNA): TGTGCCATCAGTGGGATCGTACAGGACACCGGGGAGCTGTTTTTT.

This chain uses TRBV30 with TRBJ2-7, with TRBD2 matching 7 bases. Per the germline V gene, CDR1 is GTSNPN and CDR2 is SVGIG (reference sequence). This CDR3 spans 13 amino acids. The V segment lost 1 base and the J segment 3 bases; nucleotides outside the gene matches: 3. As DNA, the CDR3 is TGTGCCTGGAGTGCGGGACTAAACTACGAGCAGTACTTC. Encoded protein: CAWSAGLNYEQYF.

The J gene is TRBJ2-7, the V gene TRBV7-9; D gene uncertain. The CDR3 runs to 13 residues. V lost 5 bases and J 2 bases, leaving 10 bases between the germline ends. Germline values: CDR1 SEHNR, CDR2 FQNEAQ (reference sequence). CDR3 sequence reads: CASSPIYTYEQYF. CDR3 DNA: TGTGCCAGCAGCCCGATCTATACCTACGAGCAGTACTTC.